This record concerns one T cell receptor beta chain sequence. The data were obtained in a study of T cell changes during pregnancy in multiple sclerosis. Sequencing was performed with immunoSEQ multiplex PCR; in TCRdb, only in-frame clones are kept and a portion is missing. The sample has more than 60,000 clones; over 75% are singletons. This CDR3 has 17 amino acids. V lost 4 bases to trimming and J lost 3 bases; unmatched junction nucleotides: 8. CDR1 is SGHRS and CDR2 is YFSETQ in the germline V gene. This material consisted of CD4+ T cells from peripheral blood mononuclear cells, taken in the third trimester of pregnancy. The V gene is TRBV5-1, the J gene TRBJ2-3; 13 bases match TRBD2. This sequence originates from a female donor in good health, enrolled as a control in a pregnancy study. The CDR3 DNA reads as TGCGCCAGCAGCAGACGTACTAGCGGGGGGGCAACAGATACGCAGTATTTT. Amino acid sequence: CASSRRTSGGATDTQYF.